This T cell receptor beta chain was sequenced during a study of neoadjuvant nivolumab and ipilimumab in lung cancer. Study information: The combination arm added day-1 ipilimumab 1 mg/kg to nivolumab 3 mg/kg on days 1, 15, 29. Study-wide results and caveats: Only a single major-pathologic-response sample was available for clonality analysis. From pretherapy to surgery, tumor richness and clonality rose with dual therapy.

Comment on this clone: Its antigen is unidentified.

Trimming removed 4 bases from V and 4 bases from J, with 8 bases in between. This CDR3 region has 13 residues. CDR1 and CDR2 (germline): SGHTA, FQGNSA. Sequenced by immunoSEQ multiplex PCR; TCRdb stores in-frame clones only, minus some. The sample gives about 1,800 clones, about 85% of which show up once; about 4% is in the top ten. The chain recombines TRBV7-2 with TRBJ1-3; D ambiguous. This sequence was found in an adult with non-small cell lung cancer. Sequencing was performed on tumor tissue, taken before neoadjuvant nivolumab, alone or with ipilimumab. This CDR3 is CASSSNRGNTIYF. In DNA, the CDR3 is TGTGCCAGCAGCTCCAATCGGGGAAACACCATATATTTT.